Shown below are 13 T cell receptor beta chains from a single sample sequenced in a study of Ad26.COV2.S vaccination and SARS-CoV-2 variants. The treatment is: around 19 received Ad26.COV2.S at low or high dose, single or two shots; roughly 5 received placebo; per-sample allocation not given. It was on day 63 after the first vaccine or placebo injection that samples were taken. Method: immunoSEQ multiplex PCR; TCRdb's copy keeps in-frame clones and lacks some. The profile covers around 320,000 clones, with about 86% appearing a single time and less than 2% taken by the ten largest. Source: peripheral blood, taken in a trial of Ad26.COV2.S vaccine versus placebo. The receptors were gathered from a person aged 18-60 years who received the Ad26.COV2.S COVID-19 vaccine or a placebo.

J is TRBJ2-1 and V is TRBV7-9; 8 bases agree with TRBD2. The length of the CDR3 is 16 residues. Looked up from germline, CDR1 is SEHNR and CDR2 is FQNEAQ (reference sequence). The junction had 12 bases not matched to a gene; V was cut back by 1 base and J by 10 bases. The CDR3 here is CASSLERSSGLREQFF. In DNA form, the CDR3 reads TGTGCCAGCAGCTTAGAACGGTCTAGCGGGCTTCGAGAGCAGTTCTTC.

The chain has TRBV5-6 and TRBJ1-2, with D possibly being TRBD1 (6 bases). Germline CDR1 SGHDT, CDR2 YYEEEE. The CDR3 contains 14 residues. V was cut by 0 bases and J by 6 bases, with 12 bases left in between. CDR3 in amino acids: CASSLGTALDGYTF. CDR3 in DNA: TGTGCCAGCAGCTTGGGGACAGCCTTGGATGGCTACACCTTC. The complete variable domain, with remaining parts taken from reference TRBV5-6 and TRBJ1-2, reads DAGVTQSPTHLIKTRGQQVTLRCSPKSGHDTVSWYQQALGQGPQFIFQYYEEEERQRGNFPDRFSGHQFPNYSSELNVNALLLGDSALYLCASSLGTALDGYTFGSGTRLTVV.

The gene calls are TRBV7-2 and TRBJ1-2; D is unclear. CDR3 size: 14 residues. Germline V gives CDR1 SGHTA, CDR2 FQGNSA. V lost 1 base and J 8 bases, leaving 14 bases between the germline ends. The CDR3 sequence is CASSLVPRKGGYTF. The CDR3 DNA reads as TGTGCCAGCAGCTTAGTCCCCAGGAAAGGGGGCTACACCTTC.

CDR3 loop: CASSPSRGNTGELFF. In DNA, the CDR3 is TGTGCCAGCTCACCGTCCAGGGGGAACACCGGGGAGCTGTTTTTT. This chain uses TRBV18 with TRBJ2-2, with D perhaps matching TRBD1 (6 bases). Germline loops: CDR1 KGHSH, CDR2 LQKENI. Deletions cut 3 bases from V and 1 base from J, with 9 bases between. The CDR3 consists of 15 residues.

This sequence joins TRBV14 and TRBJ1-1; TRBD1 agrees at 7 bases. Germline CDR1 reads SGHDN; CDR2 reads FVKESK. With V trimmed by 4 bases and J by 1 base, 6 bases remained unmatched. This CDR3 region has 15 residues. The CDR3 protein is CASSRAGTENTEAFF. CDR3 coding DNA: TGTGCCAGCAGCCGAGCCGGGACAGAGAACACTGAAGCTTTCTTT.

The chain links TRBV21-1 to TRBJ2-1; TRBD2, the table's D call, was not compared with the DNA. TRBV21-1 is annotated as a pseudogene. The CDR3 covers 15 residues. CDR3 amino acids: CASSKASGGLDEQFF. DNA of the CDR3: TGTGCCAGCAGCAAAGCTAGCGGGGGGTTGGATGAGCAGTTCTTC.

Here the CDR3 DNA reads TGTGCCAGCAGGATAGACGGCACAGATACGCAGTATTTT. Translated, it gives CASRIDGTDTQYF. The chain employs TRBV12-3 or TRBV12-4 and TRBJ2-3; D unclear. This CDR3 has 13 amino acids. Trimming cost V 6 bases and J 1 base, with 8 bases left between them.

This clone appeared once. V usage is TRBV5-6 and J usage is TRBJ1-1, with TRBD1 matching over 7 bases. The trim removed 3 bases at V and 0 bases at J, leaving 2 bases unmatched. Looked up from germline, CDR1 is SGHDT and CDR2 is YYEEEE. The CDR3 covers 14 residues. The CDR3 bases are TGTGCCAGCAGCTCGGGACAGCTGAACACTGAAGCTTTCTTT. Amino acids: CASSSGQLNTEAFF. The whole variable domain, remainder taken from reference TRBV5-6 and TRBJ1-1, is DAGVTQSPTHLIKTRGQQVTLRCSPKSGHDTVSWYQQALGQGPQFIFQYYEEEERQRGNFPDRFSGHQFPNYSSELNVNALLLGDSALYLCASSSGQLNTEAFFGQGTRLTVV.

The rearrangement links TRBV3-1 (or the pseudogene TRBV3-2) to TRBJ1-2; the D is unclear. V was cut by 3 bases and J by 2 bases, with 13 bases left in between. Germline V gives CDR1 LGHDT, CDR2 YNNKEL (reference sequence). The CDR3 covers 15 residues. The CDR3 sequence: CASSHSQRANYGYTF. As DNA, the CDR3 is TGTGCCAGCAGCCACTCACAGCGAGCGAACTATGGCTACACCTTC.

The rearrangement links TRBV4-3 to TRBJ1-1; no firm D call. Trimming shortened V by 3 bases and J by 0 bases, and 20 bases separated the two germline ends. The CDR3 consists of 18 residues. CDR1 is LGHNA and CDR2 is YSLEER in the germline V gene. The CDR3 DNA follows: TGCGCCAGCAGCCAGGGAGGTCGGGCAGGCGGGATGAACACTGAAGCTTTCTTT. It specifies CASSQGGRAGGMNTEAFF.

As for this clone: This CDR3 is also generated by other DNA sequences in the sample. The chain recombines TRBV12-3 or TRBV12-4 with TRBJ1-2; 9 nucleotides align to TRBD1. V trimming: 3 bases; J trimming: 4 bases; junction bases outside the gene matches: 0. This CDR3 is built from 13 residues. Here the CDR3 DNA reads TGTGCCAGCAGTTTGGGACAGGGCTATGGCTACACCTTC. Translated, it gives CASSLGQGYGYTF.

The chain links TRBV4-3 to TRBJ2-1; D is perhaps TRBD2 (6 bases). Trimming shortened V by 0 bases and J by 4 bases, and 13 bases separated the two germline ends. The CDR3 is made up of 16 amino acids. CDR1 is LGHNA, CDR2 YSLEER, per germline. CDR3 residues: CASSQEAGIIYNEQFF. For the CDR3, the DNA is TGCGCCAGCAGCCAAGAAGCGGGCATAATTTACAATGAGCAGTTCTTC.

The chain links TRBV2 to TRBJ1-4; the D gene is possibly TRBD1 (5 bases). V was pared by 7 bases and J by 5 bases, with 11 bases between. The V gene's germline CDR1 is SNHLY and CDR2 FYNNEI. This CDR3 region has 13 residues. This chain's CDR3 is CASTGRENEKLFF. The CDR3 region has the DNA TGTGCCAGCACGGGACGGGAGAATGAAAAACTGTTTTTT.